The 5 T cell receptor beta chains below come from one sample, sequenced in a study of PD-1 blockade in mismatch repair-deficient tumors. Clones were read by immunoSEQ multiplex PCR, and TCRdb kept only the in-frame ones, dropping some. The table has 100,000 to 150,000 clones, 88% seen once. This material consisted of peripheral blood, taken just under 74 weeks after starting pembrolizumab. These TCRs come from an adult with mismatch repair-deficient cancer.

The rearrangement joins TRBV7-9 to TRBJ1-5, with 7 bases lining up with TRBD1. This CDR3 has 13 residues. Germline CDR1 reads SEHNR; CDR2 reads FQNEAQ (reference sequence). V lost 4 bases to trimming and J lost 4 bases; unmatched junction nucleotides: 1. As DNA, the CDR3 is TGTGCCAGCAGCTCAGGGGGGAATCAGCCCCAGCATTTT. It translates to CASSSGGNQPQHF.

The chain links TRBV19 to TRBJ1-1, with D possibly TRBD1 on 5 matching bases. V dropped 0 bases and J dropped 1 base, with 9 bases sitting between them. Germline V lookup: CDR1 LNHDA, CDR2 SQIVND (reference sequence). The CDR3 consists of 15 residues. This CDR3 is CASSIDRDRNTEAFF. The CDR3 DNA follows: TGTGCCAGTAGTATAGATCGCGACAGGAACACTGAAGCTTTCTTT.

Only one count was recorded for this clone. The chain carries TRBV28 and TRBJ2-4; 10 bases match TRBD1. Losses at the gene ends were 3 bases for V and 1 base for J; bases not matched to a gene: 9. This CDR3 spans 18 amino acids. Looked up from germline, CDR1 is MDHEN and CDR2 is SYDVKM. This CDR3 reads CASSFGTGVGGAKNIQYF. The CDR3 nucleotides read TGTGCCAGCAGTTTTGGGACAGGGGTCGGCGGGGCCAAAAACATTCAGTACTTC.

This rearrangement joins TRBV13 to TRBJ2-5, with D unclear. V was pared by 4 bases and J by 0 bases, with 3 bases between. The CDR3 length is 12 residues. Germline V gives CDR1 PRHDT, CDR2 FYEKMQ (reference sequence). This CDR3 is CASSSYQETQYF. The CDR3 DNA is TGTGCCAGCAGCTCCTACCAAGAGACCCAGTACTTC.

The chain couples TRBV12-2 to TRBJ2-7; whether TRBD1, the table's D call, matches the DNA was not checked. TRBV12-2 constitutes a pseudogene. This CDR3 is 20 amino acids long. CDR3 bases: TGTGCAAGTCGCTTACGGGGATACACACCGGGACAGGCCTGCTCCTACGAGCAGTACTTC. This codes for CASRLRGYTPGQACSYEQYF.